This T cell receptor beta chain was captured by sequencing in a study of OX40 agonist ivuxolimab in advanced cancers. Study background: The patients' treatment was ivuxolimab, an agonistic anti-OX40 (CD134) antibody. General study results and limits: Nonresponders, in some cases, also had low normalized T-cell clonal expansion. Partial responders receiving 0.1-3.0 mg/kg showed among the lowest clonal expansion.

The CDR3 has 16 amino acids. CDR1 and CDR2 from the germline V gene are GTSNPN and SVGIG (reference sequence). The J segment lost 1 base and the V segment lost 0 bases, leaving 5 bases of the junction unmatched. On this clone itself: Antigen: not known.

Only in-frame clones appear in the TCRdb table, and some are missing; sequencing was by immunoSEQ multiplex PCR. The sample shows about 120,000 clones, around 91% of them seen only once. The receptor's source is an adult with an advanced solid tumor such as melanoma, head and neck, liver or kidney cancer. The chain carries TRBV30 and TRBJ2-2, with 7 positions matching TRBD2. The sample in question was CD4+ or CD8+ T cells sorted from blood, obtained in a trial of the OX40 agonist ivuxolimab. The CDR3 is CAWSVREALNTGELFF. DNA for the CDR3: TGTGCCTGGAGTGTACGGGAGGCCCTGAACACCGGGGAGCTGTTTTTT.